These 21 T cell receptor beta chains were all obtained from the same sample, sequenced in a study of shared clonotypes between healthy human individuals. Sequenced by immunoSEQ multiplex PCR; TCRdb stores in-frame clones only, minus some. This table has 2 million to 2.5 million clones, 85% to 95% appearing once. Sequences were obtained from naive CD4+ T cells from PBMCs. Subset noted: CD45RA+ positively selected. These TCRs come from a man aged 18 to 29 in good health. Some clones in this sample may be carry-over from other donors' samples.

The gene calls are TRBV2 and TRBJ2-4; D is undetermined. Trimming took off 6 bases at V and 0 bases at J, with 15 bases between the two ends. The CDR3 extends over 16 amino acids. Germline V gene sequence: CDR1 SNHLY, CDR2 FYNNEI. Here the CDR3 reads CASSQSTEPAKNIQYF. CDR3 bases: TGTGCCAGCAGCCAAAGCACGGAGCCAGCCAAAAACATTCAGTACTTC.

V usage is TRBV28 and J usage is TRBJ2-1; no reliable D call. In germline, CDR1 is MDHEN, CDR2 SYDVKM. The V gene lost 6 bases and the J gene lost 3 bases, with 9 bases spanning the gap. This CDR3 has 13 amino acids. The CDR3 loop is CASRNAFYNEQFF. The CDR3, as DNA: TGTGCCAGCAGAAACGCCTTCTACAATGAGCAGTTCTTC.

This clone was seen once. The chain is built from TRBV27 and TRBJ1-6; D remains unclear. The CDR3 loop spans 13 amino acids. V lost 5 bases, J lost 10 bases, and 12 bases lay in between. Looked up from germline, CDR1 is MNHEY and CDR2 is SMNVEV (reference sequence). The CDR3 DNA follows: TGTGCCAGCAGTCACGACCGGGTCTCACCCCTCCACTTT. The encoded protein is CASSHDRVSPLHF.

J is TRBJ2-7 and V is TRBV5-1, with 8 bases identical to TRBD2. The V segment lost 3 bases and the J segment 4 bases; nucleotides outside the gene matches: 12. Per the germline V gene, CDR1 is SGHRS and CDR2 is YFSETQ. The CDR3 is 16 amino acids. CDR3 sequence reads: CASSWGLAGYSYEQYF. DNA of the CDR3: TGCGCCAGCAGCTGGGGCTTAGCGGGATATTCATACGAGCAGTACTTC.

This clone was recorded only once. This chain links TRBV7-2 with TRBJ1-2, with 8 bases that match TRBD1. The CDR3 has 13 amino acids. Germline V gives CDR1 SGHTA, CDR2 FQGNSA. The V gene end was trimmed by 5 bases and the J gene end by 4 bases; junction bases not matched to a gene: 3. CDR3 nucleotide sequence: TGTGCCAGCAGCGGACAGGGCGGCTATGGCTACACCTTC. This codes for CASSGQGGYGYTF.

The DNA for the CDR3 is TGCAGCGTTGACGCAGGGGGTAGTGGAAACACCATATATTTT. Residues: CSVDAGGSGNTIYF. The J gene is TRBJ1-3, the V gene TRBV29-1, with 7 bases identical to TRBD1. Germline V gene lookup returns CDR1 SQVTM and CDR2 ANQGSEA. The trim removed 3 bases at V and 3 bases at J, leaving 5 bases unmatched. This CDR3 is 14 amino acids long.

V gene TRBV18 combines with J gene TRBJ2-1; D is undetermined. The V end lost 2 bases, the J end lost 10 bases, and 9 bases lay between the germline ends. This CDR3 has 12 residues. Germline loops: CDR1 KGHSH, CDR2 LQKENI. The CDR3 DNA follows: TGTGCCAGCTCACCATACGGCCCGGAGCAGTTCTTC. Translation gives CASSPYGPEQFF.

V is TRBV7-6 and J is TRBJ2-1, with 7 bases identical to TRBD2. V trimming: 3 bases; J trimming: 9 bases; junction bases outside the gene matches: 5. Germline-derived CDR1 and CDR2 are SGHVS and FNYEAQ. This CDR3 contains 13 residues. The CDR3 DNA reads TGTGCCAGCAGCTTTGCGGGAGTAGGTGAGCAGTTCTTC. The encoded protein is CASSFAGVGEQFF.

This rearrangement joins TRBV2 to TRBJ2-7; 8 nucleotides line up with TRBD1. Per the germline V gene, CDR1 is SNHLY and CDR2 is FYNNEI. This CDR3 contains 18 residues. V was clipped by 6 bases and J by 1 base; unmatched bases: 17. The CDR3 bases are TGTGCCAGCAGCTTCCCCAAGGGTCAGGGGGCCCTTTCCTACGAGCAGTACTTC. Its protein is CASSFPKGQGALSYEQYF.

J is TRBJ2-1 and V is TRBV2, with TRBD2 as a possible D gene (7 bases). The CDR3 is 15 amino acids. Germline values: CDR1 SNHLY, CDR2 FYNNEI. V was shortened by 8 bases and J by 2 bases, with 16 bases between the two germline ends. The CDR3 sequence is CASWPGGGTYNEQFF. The CDR3 DNA is TGTGCCAGCTGGCCGGGGGGCGGGACCTACAATGAGCAGTTCTTC.

The V gene is TRBV15, the J gene TRBJ2-7; 11 nucleotides line up with TRBD2. V lost 1 base and J lost 6; bases outside the gene matches: 11. Germline CDR1 LNHNV, CDR2 YYDKDF (reference sequence). The CDR3 loop spans 17 amino acids. The CDR3 region is CATSRGEVTSGSPEQYF. CDR3 DNA sequence: TGTGCCACCAGCAGAGGGGAGGTAACTAGCGGGAGCCCCGAGCAGTACTTC.

The CDR3 reads CASSQGQGRDYGYTF. The DNA for the CDR3 is TGCGCCAGCAGCCAAGGACAGGGCCGGGACTATGGCTACACCTTC. The V call is TRBV4-1, the J call TRBJ1-2; 7 positions agree with TRBD1. V shed 1 base, J shed 3 bases, and the junction held 5 bases outside the gene matches. Germline V lookup: CDR1 MGHRA, CDR2 YSYEKL. The CDR3 consists of 15 residues.

This chain joins TRBV5-1 and TRBJ1-2, with a possible D match to TRBD1 (5 bases). CDR1 SGHRS and CDR2 YFSETQ come from the germline V gene. CDR3 length: 15 amino acids. Trimming removed 0 bases at V and 7 bases at J, with 16 bases between. Here the CDR3 reads CASSLGEGSLRGYTF. CDR3 sequence (DNA): TGCGCCAGCAGCTTGGGCGAGGGGTCCCTACGTGGCTACACCTTC.

In DNA, the CDR3 is TGCAGCGTCGGGGCCGCCGGGCAGCGGAGAAGCTCCTACAATGAGCAGTTCTTC. Translating gives CSVGAAGQRRSSYNEQFF. The chain links TRBV29-1 to TRBJ2-1; the D call may be TRBD1 or TRBD2 (5 bases each). The germline CDR1 and CDR2 sequences are SQVTM and ANQGSEA. This CDR3 is 18 amino acids long. Deletions cut 6 bases from V and 0 bases from J, with 24 bases between.

The rearrangement uses TRBV10-1 and TRBJ1-5; D is possibly TRBD1 (6 bases). The CDR3 contains 18 residues. CDR1 WNHNN and CDR2 SYGVQD come from the germline V gene (reference sequence). The V end lost 7 bases, the J end lost 3 bases, and 25 bases lay between the germline ends. CDR3: CASTLGGDISLFNQPQHF. The CDR3 nucleotides read TGCGCCAGCACCCTCGGAGGGGACATCTCCCTCTTCAATCAGCCCCAGCATTTT.

The rearrangement uses TRBV5-1 and TRBJ2-1, with 8 bases identical to TRBD2. This CDR3 is 15 amino acids long. J gave up 2 bases and V 1 base, and 2 bases lay outside the gene matches. From germline, CDR1 is SGHRS and CDR2 YFSETQ. CDR3 bases: TGCGCCAGCAGCTTGAATAGCGGGGCCTACAATGAGCAGTTCTTC. It codes for CASSLNSGAYNEQFF.

V usage is TRBV6-5 and J usage is TRBJ2-1, with 7 bases identical to TRBD2. The CDR3 has 14 amino acids. Germline V gene lookup returns CDR1 MNHEY and CDR2 SVGAGI. V lost 1 base to trimming and J lost 7 bases; unmatched junction nucleotides: 4. CDR3 nucleotide sequence: TGTGCCAGCAGTTACTATCCGGGAGGAAATGAGCAGTTCTTC. Translating gives CASSYYPGGNEQFF.

V usage is TRBV5-4 and J usage is TRBJ2-4, with 11 bases that match TRBD1. After removal of 0 bases from V and 6 bases from J, the junction contained 2 bases not matched to a gene. The CDR3 has 15 amino acids. Germline V CDR1 and CDR2: SGHNT, YYREEE (reference sequence). The CDR3, as DNA: TGTGCCAGCAGCTTGGACGGGACAGGGGGAAACATTCAGTACTTC. This codes for CASSLDGTGGNIQYF.

V and J are TRBV9 and TRBJ2-1, with D possibly matching TRBD1 (5 bases). V was trimmed by 1 base and J by 5 bases, leaving 7 bases between them. CDR3 length: 13 amino acids. CDR1 is SGDLS, CDR2 YYNGEE, per germline. In nucleotides, the CDR3 is TGTGCCAGCAGCGTAACGACAGACAATGAGCAGTTCTTC. Its translation: CASSVTTDNEQFF.

The J gene is TRBJ2-7, the V gene TRBV28; 8 positions match TRBD2. CDR3 length: 16 amino acids. J lost 4 bases, V lost 7 bases, and 15 bases had no gene match. Germline CDR1 reads MDHEN; CDR2 reads SYDVKM. The DNA for the CDR3 is TGTGCCAGCACTAGGTCTTCAGCGGGAGAGAGGTACGAGCAGTACTTC. Translated: CASTRSSAGERYEQYF.

The genes are TRBV5-8 and TRBJ2-2; D remains ambiguous. Trimming took off 2 bases at V and 1 base at J, with 9 bases between the two ends. The germline V gene encodes CDR1 SGHTS and CDR2 YDEGEE. The CDR3 contains 15 residues. DNA for the CDR3: TGTGCCAGCAGCTTAGGCAGAATGAACACCGGGGAGCTGTTTTTT. Amino acid sequence: CASSLGRMNTGELFF.